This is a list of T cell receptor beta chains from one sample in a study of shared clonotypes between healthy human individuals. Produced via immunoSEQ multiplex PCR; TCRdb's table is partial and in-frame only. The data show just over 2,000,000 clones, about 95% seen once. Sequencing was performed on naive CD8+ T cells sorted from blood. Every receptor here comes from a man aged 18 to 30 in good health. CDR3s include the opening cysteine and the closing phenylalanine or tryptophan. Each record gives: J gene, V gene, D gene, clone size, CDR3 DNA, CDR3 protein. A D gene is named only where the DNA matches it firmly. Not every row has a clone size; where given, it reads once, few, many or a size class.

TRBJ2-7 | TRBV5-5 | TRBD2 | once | TGTGCCAGCAGCTTCATGCGGGAGTCCTACGAGCAGTACTTC | CASSFMRESYEQYF
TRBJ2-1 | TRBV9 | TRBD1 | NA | TGTGCCAGCAGCGCCGCCGGGGACAGGCAGTTCTTC | CASSAAGDRQFF
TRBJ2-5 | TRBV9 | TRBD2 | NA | TGTGCCAGCAGCGTATACGGGGGGGCAGAGACCCAGTACTTC | CASSVYGGAETQYF
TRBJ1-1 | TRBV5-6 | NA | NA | TGTGCCAGCAGCATGGGGAGCCTTTTGGGTGCTTTCTTT | CASSMGSLLGAFF
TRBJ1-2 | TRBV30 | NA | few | TGTGCCTGTCCGAACTCTAACTATGGCTACACCTTC | CACPNSNYGYTF
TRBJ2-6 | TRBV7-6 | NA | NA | TGTGCCAGCAGCTTATCCGGCTCTGGGGCCAACGTCCTGACTTTC | CASSLSGSGANVLTF
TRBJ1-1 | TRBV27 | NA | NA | TGTGCCAGCAGTTTTGCAGGGATGAACACTGAAGCTTTCTTT | CASSFAGMNTEAFF
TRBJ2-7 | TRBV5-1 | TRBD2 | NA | TGCGCCAGCAGCCCGGGACTAGCGGGCCCCTACGAGCAGTACTTC | CASSPGLAGPYEQYF
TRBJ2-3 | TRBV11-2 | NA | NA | TGTGCCAGCAGCCGTAGCGGAGAGGGGGCCACAGATACGCAGTATTTT | CASSRSGEGATDTQYF
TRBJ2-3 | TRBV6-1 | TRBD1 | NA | TGTGCCAGCAGTGTCCTTCGTGGACAGGGCGCAGATACGCAGTATTTT | CASSVLRGQGADTQYF
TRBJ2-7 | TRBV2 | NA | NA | TGTGCCAGCAGTGAAATCGGGGCTTCCTACGAGCAGTACTTC | CASSEIGASYEQYF
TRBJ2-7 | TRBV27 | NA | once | TGTGCCAGCAGTTTTTCGTCCGGGCAGGAGTCCTACGAGCAGTACTTC | CASSFSSGQESYEQYF
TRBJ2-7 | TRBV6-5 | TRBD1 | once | TGTGCCAGCAGTTATGGGACAGGGGGATTCGAGCAGTACTTC | CASSYGTGGFEQYF
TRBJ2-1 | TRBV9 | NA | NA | TGTGCCAGCAGCCAGCAGGGGGGTGAGCAGTTCTTC | CASSQQGGEQFF
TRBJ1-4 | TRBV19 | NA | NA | TGTGCCAGTAGTTCCTCGGGGGTAACTAATGAAAAACTGTTTTTT | CASSSSGVTNEKLFF
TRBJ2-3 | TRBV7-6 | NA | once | TGTGCCAGCAGCCCCCACGGGGGCGTACGTGATACGCAGTATTTT | CASSPHGGVRDTQYF
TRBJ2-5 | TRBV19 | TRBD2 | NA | TGTGCCAGTAGGGGAGGGGAGACCCAGTACTTC | CASRGGETQYF
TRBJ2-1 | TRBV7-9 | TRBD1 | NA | TGTGCCAGCAGCTTGGGGCAGGGGGACGGTGAGCAGTTCTTC | CASSLGQGDGEQFF
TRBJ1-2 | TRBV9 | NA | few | TGTGCCAGCAGCGTGCAGAACTATGGCTACACCTTC | CASSVQNYGYTF
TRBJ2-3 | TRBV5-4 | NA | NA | TGTGCCAGCAGCACGGACTTAGGCACAGATACGCAGTATTTT | CASSTDLGTDTQYF
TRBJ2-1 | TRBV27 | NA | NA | TGTGCCAGCAGTTTGCAGGGGGAGGGTGAGCAGTTCTTC | CASSLQGEGEQFF
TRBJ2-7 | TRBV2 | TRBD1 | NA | TGTGCCAGCAGTGCGCCGGGACAGGGGGCCTACGAGCAGTACTTC | CASSAPGQGAYEQYF
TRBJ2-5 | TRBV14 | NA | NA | TGTGCCAGCAGCCATTGGGGGCCGGGGGAGACCCAGTACTTC | CASSHWGPGETQYF
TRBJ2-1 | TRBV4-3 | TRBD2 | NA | TGCGCCAGCAGCCAACTTAGCGGGCCTAGCTCCTACAATGAGCAGTTCTTC | CASSQLSGPSSYNEQFF
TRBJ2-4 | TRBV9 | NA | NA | TGTGCCAGCAGCGCTGGGGAAAACATTCAGTACTTC | CASSAGENIQYF
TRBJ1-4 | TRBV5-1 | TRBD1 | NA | TGCGCCAGCAGCACCAGGGACAGAACACCAAATGAAAAACTGTTTTTT | CASSTRDRTPNEKLFF
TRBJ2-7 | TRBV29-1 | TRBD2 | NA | TGCAGCACCCGACTAGCGGGGGACTACGAGCAGTACTTC | CSTRLAGDYEQYF
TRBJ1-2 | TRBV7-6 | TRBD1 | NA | TGTGCCAGCAGCTTTACAGGGGGGATTGGCTATGGCTACACCTTC | CASSFTGGIGYGYTF
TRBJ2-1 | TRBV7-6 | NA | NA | TGTGCCAGCAGTCGCGGCTACAATGAGCAGTTCTTC | CASSRGYNEQFF
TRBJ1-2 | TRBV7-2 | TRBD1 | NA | TGTGCCAGCAGCGGCTTGGGGGACAGGGGTTCGGGCAACTATGGCTACACCTTC | CASSGLGDRGSGNYGYTF
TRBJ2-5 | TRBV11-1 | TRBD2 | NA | TGTGCCAGCAGCTTTCTAGCGGGGGGGCTGGAGACCCAGTACTTC | CASSFLAGGLETQYF
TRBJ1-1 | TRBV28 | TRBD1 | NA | TGTGCCAGCAGGACAGGGCTGAACACTGAAGCTTTCTTT | CASRTGLNTEAFF
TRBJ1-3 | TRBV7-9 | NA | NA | TGTGCCAGCAGCTCAACCTCAATCCTCTCTGGAAACACCATATATTTT | CASSSTSILSGNTIYF
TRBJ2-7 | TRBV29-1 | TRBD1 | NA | TGCAGCGTTGAAATCGTCGGGACAGGGTCTTCCTACGAGCAGTACTTC | CSVEIVGTGSSYEQYF
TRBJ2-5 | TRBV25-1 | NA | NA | TGTGCCAGCAGTAATGGTTTGCAAGAGACCCAGTACTTC | CASSNGLQETQYF
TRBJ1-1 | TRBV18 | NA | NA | TGTGCCAGCTCACTAGGTGGGAACACTGAAGCTTTCTTT | CASSLGGNTEAFF
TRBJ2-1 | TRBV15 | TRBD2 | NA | TGTGCCACCAGCCCCTGGGAGGGGAATGAGCAGTTCTTC | CATSPWEGNEQFF
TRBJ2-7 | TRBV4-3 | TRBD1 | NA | TGCGCCAGCAGCCAAGGGACAGGGAGTTACTACGAGCAGTACTTC | CASSQGTGSYYEQYF
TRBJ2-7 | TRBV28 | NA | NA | TGTGCCAGCAGTTCGCGCCCGGGACAACCCGACGTTTACGAGCAGTACTTC | CASSSRPGQPDVYEQYF
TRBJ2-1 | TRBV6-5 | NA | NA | TGTGCCAGCAGACCAGCCCCCTACAATGAGCAGTTCTTC | CASRPAPYNEQFF
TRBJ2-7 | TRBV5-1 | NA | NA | TGCGCCAGCAGCAACGACCCCTCCTACGAGCAGTACTTC | CASSNDPSYEQYF
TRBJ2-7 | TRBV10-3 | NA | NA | TGTGCCATCAGTGAGGACAGAGCCTACGAGCAGTACTTC | CAISEDRAYEQYF
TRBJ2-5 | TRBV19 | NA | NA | TGTGCCAGTGCTTTACGGGGGGCGCGGCAAGAGACCCAGTACTTC | CASALRGARQETQYF
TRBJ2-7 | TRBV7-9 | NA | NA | TGTGCCAGCAGCTTTGGAGCCGGAGGGTCCTACGAGCAGTACTTC | CASSFGAGGSYEQYF
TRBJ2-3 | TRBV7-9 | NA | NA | TGTGCCAGCAGCGTTGGCGGGCACGATACGCAGTATTTT | CASSVGGHDTQYF
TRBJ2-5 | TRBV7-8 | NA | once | TGTGCCAGCAGCTCCTCCATTGTCACTTGGCAGCCCCAAGAGACCCAGTACTTC | CASSSSIVTWQPQETQYF
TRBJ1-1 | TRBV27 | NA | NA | TGTGCCAGCAGTTTGGGTACACGGAACACTGAAGCTTTCTTT | CASSLGTRNTEAFF
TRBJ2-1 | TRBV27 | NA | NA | TGTGCCAGCAGTTTATCGGCAGACAATGAGCAGTTCTTC | CASSLSADNEQFF
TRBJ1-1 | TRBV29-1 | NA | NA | TGCAGCGTTGAGGAGGCAGGGGCAGCTTTCTTT | CSVEEAGAAFF
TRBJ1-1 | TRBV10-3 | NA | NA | TGTGCCATCAGTGACCAGGACATGAACACTGAAGCTTTCTTT | CAISDQDMNTEAFF
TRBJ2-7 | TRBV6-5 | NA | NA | TGTGCCAGCAGTTACTCTAGGACCGCCTCCTACGAGCAGTACTTC | CASSYSRTASYEQYF
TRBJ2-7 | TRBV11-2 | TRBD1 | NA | TGTGCCAGCAGCTTAGCATTAGGGGGCGGGTACGAGCAGTACTTC | CASSLALGGGYEQYF
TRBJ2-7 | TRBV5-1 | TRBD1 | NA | TGCGCCAGCAGCCTCCGGGACAGATACTACGAGCAGTACTTC | CASSLRDRYYEQYF
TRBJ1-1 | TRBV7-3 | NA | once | TGTGCCAGCAGCTTATCGGCCCTCATGAACACTGAAGCTTTCTTT | CASSLSALMNTEAFF
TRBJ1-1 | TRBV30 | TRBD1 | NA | TGTGCCTGGACCCCGGGACAGGGAAACACTGAAGCTTTCTTT | CAWTPGQGNTEAFF
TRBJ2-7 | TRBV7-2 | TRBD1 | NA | TGTGCCAGCAGCTTAGCGGCCGGGACAGGCTCCTACGAGCAGTACTTC | CASSLAAGTGSYEQYF
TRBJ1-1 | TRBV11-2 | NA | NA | TGTGCCAGCAGCGCGGGGGACTCTGCGAACACTGAAGCTTTCTTT | CASSAGDSANTEAFF
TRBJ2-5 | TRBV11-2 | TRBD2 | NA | TGTGCCAGCAGCTTATTTGGGGGAGGGCCGCAAGAGACCCAGTACTTC | CASSLFGGGPQETQYF